Included here is one TCR beta chain sequence, with context. Its target is unknown. Produced via immunoSEQ multiplex PCR; TCRdb's table is partial and in-frame only. This sample has 25,000 to 35,000 clones, with approximately 91% found just once. This sample is part of a study of T cells in localized non-small cell lung cancer. Study outcomes and limitations: Because researchers sequenced only one region of the tumor, heterogeneity is still possible. Longer overall survival was associated with a higher density of T cells in the blood. Of the top 100 tumor clones, median 57 were in adjacent lung, approximately 29 among its top 100.

Per the germline V gene, CDR1 is DFQATT and CDR2 is SNEGSKA (reference sequence). This CDR3 is built from 11 residues. Trimming took 3 bases from V and 15 from J, leaving 15 bases between them. This clonotype was obtained from a female donor aged 60 or older with stage I lung adenocarcinoma. This rearrangement joins TRBV20-1 to TRBJ2-1; TRBD2 might be the D (6 bases). The sequences come from peripheral blood, collected before any cancer treatment. DNA for the CDR3: TGCAGTGCTAGTACCCGGACTAACCGGTTCTTC. This translates into CSASTRTNRFF.